This entry describes one T cell receptor (beta chain). This sample was taken from a study of blood T cell repertoires in COVID-19. The CDR3 has 14 residues. Unmatched junction bases numbered 3, after V lost 3 bases and J lost 3 bases. Germline V lookup: CDR1 MNHNS, CDR2 SASEGT. Method: immunoSEQ multiplex PCR; TCRdb's copy keeps in-frame clones and lacks some. The table includes 100,000 to 150,000 clones, approximately 82% detected once. J is TRBJ1-2 and V is TRBV6-1; 8 bases match TRBD1. Material for sequencing was peripheral blood. The sequence was collected from a woman aged 45-65 years with acute or convalescent COVID-19. CDR3 nucleotide sequence: TGTGCCAGCAGTGACAGGGGGCTGGACTATGGCTACACCTTC. Amino acids: CASSDRGLDYGYTF.